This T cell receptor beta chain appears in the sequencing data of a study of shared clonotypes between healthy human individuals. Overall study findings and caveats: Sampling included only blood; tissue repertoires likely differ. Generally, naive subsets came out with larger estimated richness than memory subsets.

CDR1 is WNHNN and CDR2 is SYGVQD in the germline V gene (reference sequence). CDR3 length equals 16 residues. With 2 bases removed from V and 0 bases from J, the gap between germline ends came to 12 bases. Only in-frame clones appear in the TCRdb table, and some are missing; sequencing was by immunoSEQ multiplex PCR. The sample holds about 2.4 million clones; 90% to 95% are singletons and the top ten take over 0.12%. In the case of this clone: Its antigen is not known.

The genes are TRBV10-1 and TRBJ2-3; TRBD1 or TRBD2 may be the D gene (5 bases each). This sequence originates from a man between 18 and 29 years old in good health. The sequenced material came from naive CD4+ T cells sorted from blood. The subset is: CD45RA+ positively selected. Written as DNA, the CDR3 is TGCGCCAGCAGTGAGAACGGGGCAGACAGCACAGATACGCAGTATTTT. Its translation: CASSENGADSTDTQYF.